Following are 14 T cell receptor beta chains from one sample sequenced in a study of PD-1 blockade in classical Hodgkin lymphoma. The protocol was immunoSEQ multiplex PCR, while the TCRdb copy is restricted to in-frame clones and leaves out a portion. The data hold 15,000 to 20,000 clones, with 65% to 90% observed a single time. All the patients suffered relapse after autologous stem cell transplantation, and brentuximab vedotin exposure differed. The sample here was peripheral blood mononuclear cells (PBMCs), taken at baseline. These receptors all come from a human donor with classical Hodgkin lymphoma.

The J gene is TRBJ1-5, the V gene TRBV6-1, with no clear D. Trimming took 4 bases from V and 5 from J, leaving 12 bases between them. The germline V gene has CDR1 MNHNS and CDR2 SASEGT. This CDR3 is built from 14 residues. In DNA, the CDR3 is TGTGCCAGCAGTGCGGACCCCCCTTATCAGCCCCAGCATTTT. This codes for CASSADPPYQPQHF.

V gene TRBV5-1 combines with J gene TRBJ2-1, with a tentative D call TRBD2 (6 bases). The CDR3 sequence is 17 residues long. Germline V gene lookup returns CDR1 SGHRS and CDR2 YFSETQ. The ends were cut back, 2 bases at V and 6 bases at J, with 21 bases in the middle. As DNA, the CDR3 is TGCGCCAGCAGCTTCGGGGGTGGGCACCATGCAGGCAATGAGCAGTTCTTC. Translating gives CASSFGGGHHAGNEQFF.

The chain links TRBV6-1 to TRBJ2-5; 7 bases map to TRBD1. V trimming: 4 bases; J trimming: 5 bases; junction bases outside the gene matches: 10. Per germline, CDR1 MNHNS and CDR2 SASEGT. CDR3 size: 15 residues. CDR3 bases: TGTGCCAGCAGTGGAGGGACAGCACACGAGGAGACCCAGTACTTC. This codes for CASSGGTAHEETQYF.

The J gene is TRBJ2-2, the V gene TRBV19; tentatively, D is TRBD1 (6 bases). CDR3 length: 15 amino acids. Germline V gives CDR1 LNHDA, CDR2 SQIVND (reference sequence). With 5 bases removed from V and 3 bases from J, the gap between germline ends came to 13 bases. The CDR3 sequence is CASSRTGSDTGELFF. The CDR3 nucleotides read TGTGCCAGTAGTCGAACAGGGTCGGACACCGGGGAGCTGTTTTTT.

V gene TRBV2 combines with J gene TRBJ1-1; 11 nucleotides agree with TRBD1. Germline loops: CDR1 SNHLY, CDR2 FYNNEI. Losses at the gene ends were 7 bases for V and 0 bases for J; bases not matched to a gene: 10. The CDR3 consists of 17 residues. CDR3 loop: CASNPGQGASLNTEAFF. As DNA, the CDR3 is TGTGCCAGCAACCCCGGACAGGGGGCAAGTCTGAACACTGAAGCTTTCTTT.

This clone was counted only a few times. The chain links TRBV10-1 to TRBJ2-3, with TRBD1 matching over 10 bases. The V gene's germline CDR1 is WNHNN and CDR2 SYGVQD (reference sequence). Trimming removed 3 bases from V and 1 base from J; junction bases left unmatched: 4. This CDR3 region has 16 residues. CDR3 region: CASSEAGTGGTDTQYF. In DNA form, the CDR3 reads TGCGCCAGCAGTGAAGCGGGGACAGGGGGCACAGATACGCAGTATTTT.

This chain connects TRBV9 to TRBJ1-4, with D unresolved. Trimming took 0 bases from V and 10 from J, leaving 10 bases between them. CDR1 and CDR2 (germline): SGDLS, YYNGEE. The CDR3 is 13 amino acids. The CDR3 here is CASSVGEPGKLFF. The CDR3 DNA is TGTGCCAGCAGCGTAGGCGAGCCTGGAAAACTGTTTTTT.

The chain carries TRBV6-1 and TRBJ1-2; possibly TRBD1 for D (6 bases). V was trimmed by 7 bases and J by 4 bases, leaving 13 bases between them. CDR3 length equals 13 residues. Germline assignment: CDR1 MNHNS and CDR2 SASEGT. CDR3 in amino acids: CASIPDRTYGYTF. The CDR3 DNA sequence: TGTGCCAGCATCCCGGACAGAACCTATGGCTACACCTTC.

This rearrangement joins TRBV27 to TRBJ2-7, with TRBD1 matching 10 bases. After removal of 5 bases from V and 3 bases from J, the junction contained 7 bases not matched to a gene. This CDR3 contains 15 residues. Germline CDR1 is MNHEY and CDR2 is SMNVEV (reference sequence). CDR3 region: CASSPQGQGVYEQYF. CDR3 sequence (DNA): TGTGCCAGCAGTCCCCAAGGACAGGGGGTCTACGAGCAGTACTTC.

The chain is built from TRBV11-3 and TRBJ2-7; a possible D gene is TRBD1 (5 bases). Germline V gene sequence: CDR1 SGHNT, CDR2 YENEEA. The CDR3 totals 13 residues. V shed 7 bases and J shed 5 bases, with 15 bases lying between them. The CDR3 sequence: CASKDPQQDEQYF. As DNA, the CDR3 is TGTGCCAGCAAGGATCCGCAACAGGACGAGCAGTACTTC.

The chain is built from TRBV15 and TRBJ1-3, with D perhaps matching TRBD1 (6 bases). The CDR3 runs 16 residues. CDR1 and CDR2 (germline): LNHNV, YYDKDF (reference sequence). Trimming took off 1 base at V and 2 bases at J, with 12 bases between the two ends. The CDR3 coding sequence is TGTGCCACCAGCAGAGGTACGCGGACAGCTGGAAACACCATATATTTT. It codes for CATSRGTRTAGNTIYF.

The chain recombines TRBV7-9 with TRBJ2-5; weak D call: TRBD2 (5 bases). The germline gives CDR1 SEHNR, CDR2 FQNEAQ (reference sequence). Trimming cost V 6 bases and J 5 bases, with 13 bases left between them. The CDR3 runs 13 residues. The CDR3 loop is CASSLDTGETQYF. The CDR3 bases are TGTGCCAGCAGTCTCGACACGGGGGAGACCCAGTACTTC.

This chain connects TRBV7-8 to TRBJ2-7; the D is unclear. The CDR3 is 15 amino acids. Trimming stripped 5 bases from V and 2 bases from J, with 16 bases between. The germline gives CDR1 SGHVS, CDR2 FQNEAQ. Here the CDR3 reads CASSNKRPLAYEQYF. For the CDR3, the DNA is TGTGCCAGCAGCAATAAGCGACCCTTGGCCTACGAGCAGTACTTC. Drawing the rest from reference TRBV7-8 and TRBJ2-7, the complete variable domain is GAGVSQSPRYKVAKRGQDVALRCDPISGHVSLFWYQQALGQGPEFLTYFQNEAQLDKSGLPSDRFFAERPEGSVSTLKIQRTQQEDSAVYLCASSNKRPLAYEQYFGPGTRLTVT.

J is TRBJ2-5 and V is TRBV2; no clear D. Germline loops: CDR1 SNHLY, CDR2 FYNNEI. The CDR3 is made up of 14 amino acids. Deletions cut 7 bases from V and 5 bases from J, with 17 bases between. CDR3 sequence: CASTPAFRVETQYF. For the CDR3, the DNA is TGTGCCAGCACCCCGGCCTTTAGAGTGGAGACCCAGTACTTC.